The rows below give T cell receptor beta chains drawn from one sample of a study of human T cells and chemical hapten exposure. TCRdb called the RACE reads again in MiXCR, with one record for every CDR3 protein. The repertoire has just over 95,000 distinct CDR3 sequences, roughly a quarter of them found once; the top ten carry 9% to 12%. Specimen: whole blood, collected in connection with sensitization to the hapten diphenylcyclopropenone (DPC). All receptors come from a man in his forties with alopecia areata. Some clones in this sample may be carry-over from other donors' samples. CDR3s leave out the opening cysteine and the closing phenylalanine or tryptophan. Fields, in order: V gene, clone size, J gene, CDR3 protein. Expanded clones are given a class, and other clones once, few, many or no size at all.

v_gene: TRBV6-5; abundance: NA; j_gene: TRBJ2-2; CDR3aa: ASSYGQGYTGELF
v_gene: TRBV12-3/TRBV12-4; abundance: NA; j_gene: TRBJ1-1; CDR3aa: ASSLGTVNTEAF
v_gene: TRBV28; abundance: many; j_gene: TRBJ1-4; CDR3aa: ASSPDGATNEKLF
v_gene: TRBV12-3/TRBV12-4; abundance: NA; j_gene: TRBJ2-7; CDR3aa: ASSGAGTGDYEQY
v_gene: TRBV12-3/TRBV12-4; abundance: NA; j_gene: TRBJ2-1; CDR3aa: ASSFPPRTSGRRRDEQF
v_gene: TRBV12-3/TRBV12-4; abundance: NA; j_gene: TRBJ2-7; CDR3aa: ASTTDGGEQY
v_gene: TRBV20-1; abundance: few; j_gene: TRBJ2-7; CDR3aa: SARVPPGQGSEQY
v_gene: TRBV9; abundance: NA; j_gene: TRBJ2-7; CDR3aa: ASSSGTDYGEQY
v_gene: TRBV6-5; abundance: many; j_gene: TRBJ2-1; CDR3aa: ASTLTGLPRSDEQF
v_gene: TRBV2; abundance: few; j_gene: TRBJ2-4; CDR3aa: ASSAVGNIQY
v_gene: TRBV28; abundance: few; j_gene: TRBJ2-3; CDR3aa: ASTWAWVTDTQY
v_gene: TRBV10-3; abundance: NA; j_gene: TRBJ2-7; CDR3aa: AISEYKEGGEQY
v_gene: TRBV6-5; abundance: few; j_gene: TRBJ2-1; CDR3aa: ASSNRDSYNEQF
v_gene: TRBV7-2; abundance: NA; j_gene: TRBJ2-1; CDR3aa: ASSFDGRSNEQF
v_gene: TRBV12-3/TRBV12-4; abundance: NA; j_gene: TRBJ2-2; CDR3aa: ASSIGRFNTGELF
v_gene: TRBV4-3; abundance: NA; j_gene: TRBJ2-7; CDR3aa: ASSQGPDRTSEQY
v_gene: TRBV5-1; abundance: NA; j_gene: TRBJ2-7; CDR3aa: ASSFGGSGPLEEQY
v_gene: TRBV5-1; abundance: few; j_gene: TRBJ2-3; CDR3aa: ASSLYIADTQY
v_gene: TRBV28; abundance: NA; j_gene: TRBJ1-5; CDR3aa: ASSFAIYNQPQH
v_gene: TRBV5-4; abundance: few; j_gene: TRBJ2-7; CDR3aa: ASSRLAAPNEQY
v_gene: TRBV15; abundance: few; j_gene: TRBJ1-4; CDR3aa: ATAVGNEKLF
v_gene: TRBV11-2; abundance: NA; j_gene: TRBJ2-1; CDR3aa: ASSRLLAGGGNEQF
v_gene: TRBV10-3; abundance: NA; j_gene: TRBJ2-1; CDR3aa: AISEDGREDDEQF
v_gene: TRBV7-2; abundance: few; j_gene: TRBJ1-5; CDR3aa: ASSSWWGADQPQH
v_gene: TRBV7-3; abundance: few; j_gene: TRBJ2-1; CDR3aa: ASSPIAGNYNEQF
v_gene: TRBV9; abundance: few; j_gene: TRBJ2-7; CDR3aa: ASSVGGTYEQY
v_gene: TRBV12-3/TRBV12-4; abundance: few; j_gene: TRBJ2-1; CDR3aa: ASRGRTSGWNEQF
v_gene: TRBV5-6; abundance: NA; j_gene: TRBJ1-4; CDR3aa: ASSLGQGANEKLF
v_gene: TRBV11-2; abundance: NA; j_gene: TRBJ2-7; CDR3aa: ASTQTGFYEQY
v_gene: TRBV5-1; abundance: NA; j_gene: TRBJ1-1; CDR3aa: ASSGDREAF
v_gene: TRBV3-1; abundance: few; j_gene: TRBJ2-1; CDR3aa: ASSRGTSGSYNEQF
v_gene: TRBV28; abundance: few; j_gene: TRBJ2-7; CDR3aa: ASSLSNYYEQY
v_gene: TRBV12-3/TRBV12-4; abundance: NA; j_gene: TRBJ2-1; CDR3aa: ASRSSGSSYNEQF